This section outlines one T cell receptor beta chain sequence together with its context. Antigen unknown. This sample was taken from a study of cytomegalovirus exposure and HLA in healthy donors. Study results and limitations: Evidence from a later analysis indicated that most CMV-associated TCR beta chains looked HLA-restricted.

PCR involved 60 Vbeta and 13 Jbeta primers. TCRdb's copy holds only in-frame clones and misses some; the assay was immunoSEQ multiplex PCR. The sample holds 86,000 or so clones, around 75% seen once. This sequence was found in a woman aged 40 to 49 in good health and CMV-seropositive. The sample comprised PBMCs.

The DNA for the CDR3 is TGTGCCAGCAGCCCCTGGGGTCTAGCTTATGCCACAGATACGCAGTATTTT. Protein sequence: CASSPWGLAYATDTQYF. V and J are TRBV7-2 and TRBJ2-3; maybe TRBD2 (5 bases). Trimming removed 5 bases at V and 2 bases at J, with 20 bases between. Looked up from germline, CDR1 is SGHTA and CDR2 is FQGNSA. This CDR3 contains 17 residues.